What follows are 9 T cell receptor beta chains derived from one specimen sequenced in a study of blood T cell repertoires in COVID-19. This table comes from immunoSEQ multiplex PCR, and its TCRdb copy is limited to in-frame clones, with some not included. This table has 350,000 to 400,000 clones, 75% to 90% appearing once. The specimen sequenced was peripheral blood. These receptors originate from a woman in her fifties or sixties with COVID-19, enrolled during active disease.

This chain links TRBV5-1 with TRBJ1-2, with D possibly TRBD1 on 5 matching bases. The CDR3 runs to 15 residues. Germline CDR1 is SGHRS and CDR2 is YFSETQ. The V and J ends lost 4 bases and 4 bases respectively, with 17 bases between them. The CDR3 region has the DNA TGCGCCAGCAGCGCAAGCTCACAGGAAATCTATGGCTACACCTTC. Its protein product is CASSASSQEIYGYTF.

This chain links TRBV4-3 with TRBJ1-6; no clear D gene. V was trimmed by 1 base and J by 7 bases, leaving 5 bases between them. Germline values: CDR1 LGHNA, CDR2 YSLEER. This CDR3 region has 13 residues. The DNA of the CDR3 is TGCGCCAGCAGCCAAGTACAGAATTCACCCCTCCACTTT. It yields the protein CASSQVQNSPLHF.

This clone occurred once. The chain couples TRBV9 to TRBJ2-3; TRBD2 is a possible D gene (5 bases). Between the trimmed V and J ends, which lost 0 bases and 3 bases, there was a span of 11 bases. Germline V CDR1 and CDR2: SGDLS, YYNGEE. This CDR3 has 15 amino acids. The CDR3 coding sequence is TGTGCCAGCAGCGTAGCCGGGGTGAGAACAGATACGCAGTATTTT. This translates into CASSVAGVRTDTQYF.

Written as DNA, the CDR3 is TGTGCCTGGAGGAGACAGATTAACTATGGCTACACCTTC. Translated, it gives CAWRRQINYGYTF. The J gene is TRBJ1-2, the V gene TRBV30; tentative D call: TRBD1 (5 bases). This CDR3 has 13 residues. V was trimmed by 3 bases and J by 1 base, leaving 9 bases between them. CDR1 and CDR2 from the germline V gene are GTSNPN and SVGIG (reference sequence).

This clone was recorded only once. The chain's CDR3 is CASSLEASYEQYF. In DNA form, the CDR3 reads TGTGCCAGCAGCTTAGAAGCTTCCTACGAGCAGTACTTC. The chain has TRBV11-3 and TRBJ2-7; D gene ambiguous. This CDR3 is built from 13 residues. Per the germline V gene, CDR1 is SGHNT and CDR2 is YENEEA. With 0 bases removed from V and 1 base from J, the gap between germline ends came to 4 bases.

V is TRBV27 and J is TRBJ1-2; 8 positions match TRBD1. Per the germline V gene, CDR1 is MNHEY and CDR2 is SMNVEV (reference sequence). After removal of 6 bases from V and 8 bases from J, the junction contained 11 bases not matched to a gene. This CDR3 has 14 amino acids. CDR3 protein: CASRRTGKEFGYTF. In DNA, the CDR3 is TGTGCCAGCAGGAGGACAGGGAAGGAATTCGGCTACACCTTC.

This sequence joins TRBV7-3 and TRBJ1-1; D is unclear. Germline CDR1 reads SGHTA; CDR2 reads FQGTGA. V was shortened by 4 bases and J by 1 base, with 13 bases between the two germline ends. This CDR3 has 15 residues. This chain's CDR3 is CASSSHARGNTEAFF. The CDR3 nucleotides read TGTGCCAGCAGCTCCCACGCCCGGGGGAACACTGAAGCTTTCTTT.

The chain employs TRBV29-1 and TRBJ1-2, with 10 bases that match TRBD1. J lost 6 bases, V lost 0 bases, and 7 bases had no gene match. Looked up from germline, CDR1 is SQVTM and CDR2 is ANQGSEA. The CDR3 runs to 15 residues. The CDR3 sequence: CSVEERGQGLDGYTF. In DNA, the CDR3 is TGCAGCGTTGAAGAGCGGGGACAGGGGTTAGATGGCTACACCTTC.

The chain is built from TRBV20-1 and TRBJ1-1; no clear D gene. Germline lookup yields CDR1 DFQATT and CDR2 SNEGSKA (reference sequence). This CDR3 is 11 amino acids long. The germline V and J ends were trimmed by 5 bases and 3 bases, with 7 bases remaining between them. In nucleotides, the CDR3 is TGCAGTGCTGAGCTCGACACTGAAGCTTTCTTT. Its translation is CSAELDTEAFF.